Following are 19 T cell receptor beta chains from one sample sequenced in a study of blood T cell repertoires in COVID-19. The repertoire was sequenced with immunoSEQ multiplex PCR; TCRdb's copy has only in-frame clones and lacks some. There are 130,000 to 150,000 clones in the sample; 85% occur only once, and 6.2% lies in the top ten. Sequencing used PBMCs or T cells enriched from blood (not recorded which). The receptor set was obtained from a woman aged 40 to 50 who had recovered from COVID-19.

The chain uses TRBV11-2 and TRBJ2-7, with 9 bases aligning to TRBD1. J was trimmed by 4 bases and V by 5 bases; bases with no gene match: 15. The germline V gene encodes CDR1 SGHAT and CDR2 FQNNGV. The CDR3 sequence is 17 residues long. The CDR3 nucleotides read TGTGCCAGCAGCCCACTCCCGGGACAGGGTTCGCCTTACGAGCAGTACTTC. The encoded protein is CASSPLPGQGSPYEQYF.

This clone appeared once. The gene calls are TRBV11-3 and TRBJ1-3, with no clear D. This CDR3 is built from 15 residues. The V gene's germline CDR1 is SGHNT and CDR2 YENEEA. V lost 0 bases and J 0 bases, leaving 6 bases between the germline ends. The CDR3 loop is CASSLEADSGNTIYF. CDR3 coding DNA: TGTGCCAGCAGCTTAGAAGCGGACTCTGGAAACACCATATATTTT.

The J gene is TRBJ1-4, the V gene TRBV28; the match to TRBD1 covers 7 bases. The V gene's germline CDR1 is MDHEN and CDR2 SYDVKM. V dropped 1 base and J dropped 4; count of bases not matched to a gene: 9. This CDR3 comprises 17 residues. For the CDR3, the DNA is TGTGCCAGCAGTTTATACCCTGAGACAGGGCATAATGAAAAACTGTTTTTT. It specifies CASSLYPETGHNEKLFF.

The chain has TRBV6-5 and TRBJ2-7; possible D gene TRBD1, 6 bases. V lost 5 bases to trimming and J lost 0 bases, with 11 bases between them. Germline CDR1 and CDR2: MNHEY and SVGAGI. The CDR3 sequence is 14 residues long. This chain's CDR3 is CASSRTAPSYEQYF. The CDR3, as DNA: TGTGCCAGCAGTCGGACAGCTCCCTCCTACGAGCAGTACTTC.

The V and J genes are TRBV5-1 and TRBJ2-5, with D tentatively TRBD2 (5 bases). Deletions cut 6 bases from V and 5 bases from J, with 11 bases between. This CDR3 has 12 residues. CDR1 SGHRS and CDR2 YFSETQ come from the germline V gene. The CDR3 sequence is CASTEGSETQYF. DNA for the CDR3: TGCGCCAGCACAGAGGGATCCGAGACCCAGTACTTC.

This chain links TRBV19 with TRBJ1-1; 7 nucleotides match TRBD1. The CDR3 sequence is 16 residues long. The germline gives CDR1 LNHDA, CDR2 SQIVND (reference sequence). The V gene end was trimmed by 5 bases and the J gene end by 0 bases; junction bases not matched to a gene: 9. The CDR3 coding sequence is TGTGCCAGTAGTCCCCCACCGGACAGGATGAACACTGAAGCTTTCTTT. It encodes CASSPPPDRMNTEAFF.

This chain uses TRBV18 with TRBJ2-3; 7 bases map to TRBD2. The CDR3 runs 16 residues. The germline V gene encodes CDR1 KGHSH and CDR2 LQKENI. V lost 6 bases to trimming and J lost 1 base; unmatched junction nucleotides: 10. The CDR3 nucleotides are TGTGCCAGCTCGGTCCAGAGCGGGAAGGGCACAGATACGCAGTATTTT. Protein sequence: CASSVQSGKGTDTQYF.

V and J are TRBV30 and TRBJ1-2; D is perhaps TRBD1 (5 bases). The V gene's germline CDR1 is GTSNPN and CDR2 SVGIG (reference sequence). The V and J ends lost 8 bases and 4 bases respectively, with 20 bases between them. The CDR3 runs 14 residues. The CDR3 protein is CAVGHPTRSYGYTF. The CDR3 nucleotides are TGTGCCGTTGGACACCCGACCAGGAGCTATGGCTACACCTTC.

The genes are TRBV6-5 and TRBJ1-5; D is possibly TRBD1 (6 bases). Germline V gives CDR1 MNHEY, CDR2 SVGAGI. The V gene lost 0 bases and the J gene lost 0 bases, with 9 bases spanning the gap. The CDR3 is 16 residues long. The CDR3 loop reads CASSYSSGDSNQPQHF. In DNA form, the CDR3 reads TGTGCCAGCAGTTACTCATCAGGGGATAGCAATCAGCCCCAGCATTTT.

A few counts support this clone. The CDR3 region has the DNA TGCGCCAGCAGTGATGGCAGAATGAACACTGAAGCTTTCTTT. Translation gives CASSDGRMNTEAFF. This chain joins TRBV10-1 and TRBJ1-1; no reliable D call. V lost 3 bases and J lost 0, with 8 bases in between. CDR1 and CDR2 (germline): WNHNN, SYGVQD (reference sequence). The CDR3 covers 14 residues.

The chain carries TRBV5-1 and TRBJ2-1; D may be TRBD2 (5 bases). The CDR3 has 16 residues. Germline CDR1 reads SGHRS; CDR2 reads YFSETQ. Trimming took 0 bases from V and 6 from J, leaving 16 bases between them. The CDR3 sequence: CASSLALQLDSNEQFF. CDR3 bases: TGCGCCAGCAGCTTGGCCTTACAACTAGATTCCAATGAGCAGTTCTTC.

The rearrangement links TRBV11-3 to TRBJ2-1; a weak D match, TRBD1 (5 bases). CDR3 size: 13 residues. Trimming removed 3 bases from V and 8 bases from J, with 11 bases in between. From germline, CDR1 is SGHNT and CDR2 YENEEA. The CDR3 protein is CASSLSRVDEQFF. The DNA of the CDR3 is TGTGCCAGCAGCTTGAGCAGGGTCGATGAGCAGTTCTTC.

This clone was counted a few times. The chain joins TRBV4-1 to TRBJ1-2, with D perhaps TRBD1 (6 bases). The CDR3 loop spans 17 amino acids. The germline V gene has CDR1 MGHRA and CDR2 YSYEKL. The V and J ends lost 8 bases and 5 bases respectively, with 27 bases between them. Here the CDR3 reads CASSKGGVGSLGYGYTF. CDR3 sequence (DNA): TGCGCCAGCTCTAAAGGGGGAGTGGGCTCTCTAGGTTATGGCTACACCTTC.

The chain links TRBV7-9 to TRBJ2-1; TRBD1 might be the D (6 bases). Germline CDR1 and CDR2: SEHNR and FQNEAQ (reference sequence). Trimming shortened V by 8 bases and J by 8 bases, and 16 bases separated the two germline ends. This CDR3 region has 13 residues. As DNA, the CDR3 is TGTGCCAGCCTCACAGGGCTGAGGGATGAGCAGTTCTTC. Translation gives CASLTGLRDEQFF. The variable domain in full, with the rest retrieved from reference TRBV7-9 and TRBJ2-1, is DTGVSQNPRHKITKRGQNVTFRCDPISEHNRLYWYRQTLGQGPEFLTYFQNEAQLEKSRLLSDRFSAERPKGSFSTLEIQRTEQGDSAMYLCASLTGLRDEQFFGPGTRLTVL.

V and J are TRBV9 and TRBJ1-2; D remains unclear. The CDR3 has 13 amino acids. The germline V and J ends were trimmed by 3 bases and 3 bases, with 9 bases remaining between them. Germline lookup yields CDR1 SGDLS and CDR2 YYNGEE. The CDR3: CASSAPGDYGYTF. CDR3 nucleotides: TGTGCCAGCAGCGCCCCGGGAGACTATGGCTACACCTTC.

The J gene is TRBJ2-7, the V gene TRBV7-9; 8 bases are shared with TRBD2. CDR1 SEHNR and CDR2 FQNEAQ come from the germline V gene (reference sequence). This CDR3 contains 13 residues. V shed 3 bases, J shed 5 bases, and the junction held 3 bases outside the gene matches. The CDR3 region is CASSFGGRHEQYF. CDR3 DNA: TGTGCCAGCAGCTTTGGCGGGAGGCACGAGCAGTACTTC.

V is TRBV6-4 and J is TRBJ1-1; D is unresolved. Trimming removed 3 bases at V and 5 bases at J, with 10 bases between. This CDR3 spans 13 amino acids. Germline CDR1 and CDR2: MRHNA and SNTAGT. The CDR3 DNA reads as TGTGCCAGCAGTGAAACCCCGGTAACTGAAGCTTTCTTT. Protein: CASSETPVTEAFF.

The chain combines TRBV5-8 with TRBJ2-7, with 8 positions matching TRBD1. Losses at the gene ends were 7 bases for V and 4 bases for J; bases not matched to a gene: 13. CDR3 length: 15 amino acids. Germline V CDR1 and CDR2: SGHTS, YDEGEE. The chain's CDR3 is CASLLGQGLLYEQYF. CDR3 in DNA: TGTGCCAGCCTGCTCGGACAGGGCTTACTTTACGAGCAGTACTTC.

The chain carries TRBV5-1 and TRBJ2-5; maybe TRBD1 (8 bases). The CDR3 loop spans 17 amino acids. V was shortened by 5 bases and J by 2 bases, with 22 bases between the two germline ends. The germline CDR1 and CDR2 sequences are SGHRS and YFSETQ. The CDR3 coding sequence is TGCGCCAGCAGGGATTTACAGGGGGGGAGCGTTCAAGAGACCCAGTACTTC. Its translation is CASRDLQGGSVQETQYF. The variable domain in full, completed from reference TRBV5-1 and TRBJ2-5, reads KAGVTQTPRYLIKTRGQQVTLSCSPISGHRSVSWYQQTPGQGLQFLFEYFSETQRNKGNFPGRFSGRQFSNSRSEMNVSTLELGDSALYLCASRDLQGGSVQETQYFGPGTRLLVL.